The T cell receptor beta chain under discussion was sequenced for a study of neoadjuvant anti-PD-1 for oral cavity cancer. The junction had 8 bases not matched to a gene; V was cut back by 6 bases and J by 7 bases. The CDR3 consists of 15 residues. The germline V gene encodes CDR1 MNHEY and CDR2 SVGAGI. TCRdb's copy holds only in-frame clones and misses some; the assay was immunoSEQ multiplex PCR. The sample shows 17,000 or so clones, 50% to 65% of them seen only once. The sequence came from a person aged 35-79 years with oral cavity squamous cell carcinoma. V gene TRBV6-5 combines with J gene TRBJ2-2, with TRBD1 identical over 10 bases. Here the sequenced sample was PBMCs, taken before nivolumab (anti-PD-1) treatment. The CDR3 DNA is TGTGCCAGCAGCGGGACAGGGGACCGGTTCGGGGAGCTGTTTTTT. Translated: CASSGTGDRFGELFF.